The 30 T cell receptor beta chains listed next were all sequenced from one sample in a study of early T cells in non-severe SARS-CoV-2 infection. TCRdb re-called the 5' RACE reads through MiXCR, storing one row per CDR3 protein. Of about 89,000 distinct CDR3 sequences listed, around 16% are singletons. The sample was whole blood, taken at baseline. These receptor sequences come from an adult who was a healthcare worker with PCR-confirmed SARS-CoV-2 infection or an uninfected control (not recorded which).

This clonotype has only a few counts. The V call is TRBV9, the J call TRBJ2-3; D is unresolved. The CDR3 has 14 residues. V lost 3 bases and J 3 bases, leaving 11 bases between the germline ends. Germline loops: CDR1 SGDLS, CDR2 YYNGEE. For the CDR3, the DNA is TGTGCCAGCAGCGCGAATACCGAGACAGATACGCAGTATTTT. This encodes CASSANTETDTQYF.

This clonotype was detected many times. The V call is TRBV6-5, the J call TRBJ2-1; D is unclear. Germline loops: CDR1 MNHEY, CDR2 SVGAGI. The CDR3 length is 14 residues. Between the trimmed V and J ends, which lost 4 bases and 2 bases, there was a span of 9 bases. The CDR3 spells CASSSPQAYNEQFF. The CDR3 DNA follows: TGTGCCAGCAGTTCCCCCCAAGCCTACAATGAGCAGTTCTTC.

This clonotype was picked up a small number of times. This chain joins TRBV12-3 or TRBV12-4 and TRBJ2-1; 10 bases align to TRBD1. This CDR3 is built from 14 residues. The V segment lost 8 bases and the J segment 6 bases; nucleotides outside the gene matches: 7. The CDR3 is CASGDRGHINEQFF. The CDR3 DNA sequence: TGTGCCAGCGGAGACAGGGGGCATATCAATGAGCAGTTCTTC.

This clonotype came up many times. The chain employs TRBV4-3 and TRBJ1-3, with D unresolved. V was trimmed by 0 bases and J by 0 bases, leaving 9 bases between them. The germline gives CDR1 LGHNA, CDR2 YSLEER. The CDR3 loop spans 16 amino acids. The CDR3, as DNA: TGCGCCAGCAGCCAAGATCCCGGCATCTCTGGAAACACCATATATTTT. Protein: CASSQDPGISGNTIYF.

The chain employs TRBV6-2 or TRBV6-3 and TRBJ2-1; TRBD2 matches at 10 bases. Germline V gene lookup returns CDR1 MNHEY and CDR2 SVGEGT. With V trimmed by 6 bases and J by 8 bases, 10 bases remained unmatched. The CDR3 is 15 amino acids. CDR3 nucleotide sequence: TGTGCCAGCAGCCTAGCGGGAGAAGGGTTCCATGAGCAGTTCTTC. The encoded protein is CASSLAGEGFHEQFF.

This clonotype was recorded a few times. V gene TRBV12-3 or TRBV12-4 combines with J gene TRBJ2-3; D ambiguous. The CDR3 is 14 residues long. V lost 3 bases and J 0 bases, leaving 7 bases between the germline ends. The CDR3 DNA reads TGTGCCAGCAGTTTCAGGCAGAGCACAGATACGCAGTATTTT. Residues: CASSFRQSTDTQYF.

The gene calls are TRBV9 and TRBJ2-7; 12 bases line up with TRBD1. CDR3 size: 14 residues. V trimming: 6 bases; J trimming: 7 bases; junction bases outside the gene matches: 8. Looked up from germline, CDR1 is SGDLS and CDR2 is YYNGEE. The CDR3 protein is CASTPGQGAREQYF. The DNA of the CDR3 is TGTGCCAGCACACCGGGACAGGGGGCTCGGGAGCAGTACTTC.

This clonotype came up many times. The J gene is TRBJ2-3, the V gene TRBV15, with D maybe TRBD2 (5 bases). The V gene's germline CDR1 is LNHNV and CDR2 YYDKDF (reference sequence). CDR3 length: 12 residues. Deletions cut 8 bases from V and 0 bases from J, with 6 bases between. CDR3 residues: CATRESTDTQYF. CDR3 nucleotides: TGTGCCACCCGGGAAAGCACAGATACGCAGTATTTT. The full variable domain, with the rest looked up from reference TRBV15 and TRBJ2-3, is DAMVIQNPRYQVTQFGKPVTLSCSQTLNHNVMYWYQQKSSQAPKLLFHYYDKDFNNEADTPDNFQSRRPNTSFCFLDIRSPGLGDTAMYLCATRESTDTQYFGPGTRLTVL.

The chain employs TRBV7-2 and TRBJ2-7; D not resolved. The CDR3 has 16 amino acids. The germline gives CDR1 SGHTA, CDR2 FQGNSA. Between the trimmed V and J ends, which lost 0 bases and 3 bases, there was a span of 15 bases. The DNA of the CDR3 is TGTGCCAGCAGCTTAGCGCCGGACCCGCCCATCTACGAGCAGTACTTC. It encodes CASSLAPDPPIYEQYF.

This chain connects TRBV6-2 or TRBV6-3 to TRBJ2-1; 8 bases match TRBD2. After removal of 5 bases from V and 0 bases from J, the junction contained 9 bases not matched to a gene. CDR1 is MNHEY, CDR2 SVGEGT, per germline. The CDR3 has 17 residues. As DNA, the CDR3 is TGTGCCAGCAGTCCCATCCTTCTAGCGGGCTCCTACAATGAGCAGTTCTTC. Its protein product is CASSPILLAGSYNEQFF.

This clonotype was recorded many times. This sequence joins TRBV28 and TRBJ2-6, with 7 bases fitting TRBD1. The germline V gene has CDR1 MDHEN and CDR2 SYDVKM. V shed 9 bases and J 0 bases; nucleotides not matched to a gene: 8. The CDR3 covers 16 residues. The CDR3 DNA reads TGTGCCAGTGAGACGGGACAGATCTCTGGGGCCAACGTCCTGACTTTC. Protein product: CASETGQISGANVLTF.

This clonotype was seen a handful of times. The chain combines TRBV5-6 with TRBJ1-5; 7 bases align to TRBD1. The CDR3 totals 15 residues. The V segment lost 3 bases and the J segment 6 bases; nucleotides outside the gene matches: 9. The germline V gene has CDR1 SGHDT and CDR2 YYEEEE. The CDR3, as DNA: TGTGCCAGCAGCTCCCGACAGGGTTTGGGTCAGCCCCAGCATTTT. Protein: CASSSRQGLGQPQHF.

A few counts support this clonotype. The chain's CDR3 is CASRSLAGGLLEQFF. As DNA, the CDR3 is TGTGCCAGCAGGTCACTAGCGGGAGGCCTCCTTGAGCAGTTCTTC. This rearrangement joins TRBV12-3 or TRBV12-4 to TRBJ2-1; the match to TRBD2 covers 12 bases. The trim removed 6 bases at V and 9 bases at J, leaving 9 bases unmatched. The CDR3 spans 15 residues.

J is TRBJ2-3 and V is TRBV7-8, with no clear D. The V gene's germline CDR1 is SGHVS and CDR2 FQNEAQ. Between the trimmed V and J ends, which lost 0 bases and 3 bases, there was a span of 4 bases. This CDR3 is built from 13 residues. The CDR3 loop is CASSLAPTDTQYF. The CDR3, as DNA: TGTGCCAGCAGCTTAGCCCCTACAGATACGCAGTATTTT.

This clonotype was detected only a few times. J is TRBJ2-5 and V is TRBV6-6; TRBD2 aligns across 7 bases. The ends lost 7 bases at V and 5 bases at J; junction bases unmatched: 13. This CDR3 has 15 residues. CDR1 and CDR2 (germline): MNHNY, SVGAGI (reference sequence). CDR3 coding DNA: TGTGCCAGCAACCCGAGCGGGACTTTCGGGGAGACCCAGTACTTC. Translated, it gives CASNPSGTFGETQYF.

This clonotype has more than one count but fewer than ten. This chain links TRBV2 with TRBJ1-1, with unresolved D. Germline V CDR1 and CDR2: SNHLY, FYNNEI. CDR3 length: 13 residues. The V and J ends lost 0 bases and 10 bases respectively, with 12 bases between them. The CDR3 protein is CASSEAAGLRAFF. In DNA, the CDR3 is TGTGCCAGCAGTGAAGCAGCAGGTTTACGAGCTTTCTTT. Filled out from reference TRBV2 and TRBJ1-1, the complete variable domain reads EPEVTQTPSHQVTQMGQEVILRCVPISNHLYFYWYRQILGQKVEFLVSFYNNEISEKSEIFDDQFSVERPDGSNFTLKIRSTKLEDSAMYFCASSEAAGLRAFFGQGTRLTVV.

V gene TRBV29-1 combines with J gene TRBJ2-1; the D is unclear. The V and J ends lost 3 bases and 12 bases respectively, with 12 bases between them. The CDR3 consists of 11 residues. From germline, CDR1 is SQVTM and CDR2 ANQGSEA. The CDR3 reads CSVEKRLAQFF. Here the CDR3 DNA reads TGCAGCGTTGAGAAAAGACTGGCGCAGTTCTTC.

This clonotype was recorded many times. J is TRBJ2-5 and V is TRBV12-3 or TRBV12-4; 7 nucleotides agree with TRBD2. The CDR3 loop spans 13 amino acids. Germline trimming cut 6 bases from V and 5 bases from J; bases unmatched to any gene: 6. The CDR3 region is CASRRDGGETQYF. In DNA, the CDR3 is TGTGCCAGCAGAAGGGACGGGGGGGAGACCCAGTACTTC.

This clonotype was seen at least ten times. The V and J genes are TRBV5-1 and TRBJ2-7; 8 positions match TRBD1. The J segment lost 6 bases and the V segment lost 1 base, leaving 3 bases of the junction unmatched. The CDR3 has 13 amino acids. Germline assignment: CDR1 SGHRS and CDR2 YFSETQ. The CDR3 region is CASSLQGASEQYF. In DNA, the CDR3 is TGCGCCAGCAGCTTGCAGGGGGCGAGCGAGCAGTACTTC. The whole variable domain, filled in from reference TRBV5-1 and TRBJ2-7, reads KAGVTQTPRYLIKTRGQQVTLSCSPISGHRSVSWYQQTPGQGLQFLFEYFSETQRNKGNFPGRFSGRQFSNSRSEMNVSTLELGDSALYLCASSLQGASEQYFGPGTRLTVT.

CDR3 sequence (DNA): TGCGCCAGCAGCCAAGAAGGGACAGGGTACTACGAGCAGTACTTC. It encodes CASSQEGTGYYEQYF. This chain uses TRBV4-3 with TRBJ2-7, with 9 bases matching TRBD1. CDR3 length equals 15 residues. V was pared by 0 bases and J by 3 bases, with 3 bases of the junction left unmatched. Per the germline V gene, CDR1 is LGHNA and CDR2 is YSLEER.

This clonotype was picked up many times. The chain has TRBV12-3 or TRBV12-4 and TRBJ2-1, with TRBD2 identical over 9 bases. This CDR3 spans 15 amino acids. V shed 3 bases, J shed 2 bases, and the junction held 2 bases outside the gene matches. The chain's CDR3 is CASSFGGRAYNEQFF. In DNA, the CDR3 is TGTGCCAGCAGTTTTGGCGGGAGGGCCTACAATGAGCAGTTCTTC.

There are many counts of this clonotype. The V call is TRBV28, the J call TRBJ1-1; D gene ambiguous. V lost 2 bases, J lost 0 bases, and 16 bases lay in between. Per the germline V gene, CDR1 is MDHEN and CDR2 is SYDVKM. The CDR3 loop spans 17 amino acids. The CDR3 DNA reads TGTGCCAGCAGTTTACTACAAAAAGGGTTCGTGAACACTGAAGCTTTCTTT. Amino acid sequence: CASSLLQKGFVNTEAFF.

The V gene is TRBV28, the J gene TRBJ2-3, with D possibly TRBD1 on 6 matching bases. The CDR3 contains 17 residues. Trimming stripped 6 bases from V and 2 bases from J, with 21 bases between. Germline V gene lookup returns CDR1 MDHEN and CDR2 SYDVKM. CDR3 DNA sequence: TGTGCCAGCAGATGTGATGACCAGGGGTGCGTCACAGATACGCAGTATTTT. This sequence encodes CASRCDDQGCVTDTQYF.

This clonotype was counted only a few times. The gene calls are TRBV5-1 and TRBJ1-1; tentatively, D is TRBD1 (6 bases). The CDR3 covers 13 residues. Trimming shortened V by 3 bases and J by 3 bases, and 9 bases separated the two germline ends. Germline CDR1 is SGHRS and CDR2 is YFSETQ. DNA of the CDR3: TGCGCCAGCAGCTCGGGACAACACACTGAAGCTTTCTTT. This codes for CASSSGQHTEAFF.

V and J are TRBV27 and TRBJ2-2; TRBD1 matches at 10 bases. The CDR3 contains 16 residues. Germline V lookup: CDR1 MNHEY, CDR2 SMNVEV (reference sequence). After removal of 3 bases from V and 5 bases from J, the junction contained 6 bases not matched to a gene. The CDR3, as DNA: TGTGCCAGCAGTTTTAGGGACAGGGGACGGACCGGGGAGCTGTTTTTT. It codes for CASSFRDRGRTGELFF.

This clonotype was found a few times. Here the CDR3 reads CASSFEAKNIQYF. The CDR3 nucleotides are TGTGCCAGCAGTTTTGAGGCCAAAAACATTCAGTACTTC. The rearrangement uses TRBV12-3 or TRBV12-4 and TRBJ2-4; D is ambiguous. CDR3 length: 13 residues. Deletions cut 3 bases from V and 1 base from J, with 4 bases between.

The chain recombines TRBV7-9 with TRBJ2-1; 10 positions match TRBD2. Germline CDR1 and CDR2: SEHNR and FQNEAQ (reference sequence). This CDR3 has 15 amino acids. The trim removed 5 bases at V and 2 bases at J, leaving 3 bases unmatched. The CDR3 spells CASSGTSGTYNEQFF. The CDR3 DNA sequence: TGTGCCAGCAGCGGCACTAGCGGGACCTACAATGAGCAGTTCTTC.

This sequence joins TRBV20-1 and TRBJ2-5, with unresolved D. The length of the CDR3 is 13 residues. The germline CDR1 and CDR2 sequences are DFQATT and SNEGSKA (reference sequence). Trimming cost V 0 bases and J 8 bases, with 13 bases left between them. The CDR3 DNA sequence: TGCAGTGCTAGAGAGTTCCCCGTTAGAACCCAGTACTTC. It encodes CSAREFPVRTQYF.

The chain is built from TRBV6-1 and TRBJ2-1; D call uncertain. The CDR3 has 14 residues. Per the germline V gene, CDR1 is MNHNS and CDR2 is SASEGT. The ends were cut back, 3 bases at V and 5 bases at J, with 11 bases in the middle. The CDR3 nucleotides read TGTGCCAGCAGTGAGTCGCAGTCAAACAATGAGCAGTTCTTC. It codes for CASSESQSNNEQFF.

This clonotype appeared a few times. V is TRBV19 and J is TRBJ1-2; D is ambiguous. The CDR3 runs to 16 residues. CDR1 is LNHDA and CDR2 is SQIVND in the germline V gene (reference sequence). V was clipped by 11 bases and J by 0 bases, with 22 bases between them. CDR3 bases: TGTGCCTCCCGGGTGGGCAGGCAAGCGCCTAACTATGGCTACACCTTC. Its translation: CASRVGRQAPNYGYTF.